This TCR beta chain was recovered during a study of T cell repertoires in cytomegalovirus infection. The wider study: Public TCR beta signatures indicated both CMV infection and matching HLA type.

V lost 0 bases, J lost 4 bases, and 12 bases lay in between. Per the germline V gene, CDR1 is LGHNA and CDR2 is YSLEER. This CDR3 is 15 amino acids long. TCRdb recomputed calls from the reads with MiXCR, one row per CDR3 protein. The sample has 210,000 or so distinct CDR3 sequences; under 8.5% are singletons. This clonotype was recorded at least ten times. Its matching antigen is unknown. Findings of the study overall: The response measured ex vivo was dominated by TCR beta clonotypes (HLA-C-restricted and CMV-specific). Cumulative public TCR beta family frequency identified CMV carriers with the relevant HLA.

This clonotype originated in a human donor in good health (CMV status not recorded). Some clones in this sample may be carry-over from other donors' samples. The sequencing input was PBMCs. The chain combines TRBV4-3 with TRBJ1-1, with D hard to call. The CDR3, as DNA: TGCGCCAGCAGCCAAGAGGAGGGAGCGACCACTGAAGCTTTCTTT. The encoded protein is CASSQEEGATTEAFF.